This TCR beta chain is drawn from a study of shared clonotypes between healthy human individuals. Study-wide results and caveats: Naive subsets, compared against memory subsets, generally had larger estimated richness values. The authors sampled blood alone, and tissue repertoires likely differ.

CDR3 length equals 15 residues. The V segment lost 4 bases and the J segment 3 bases; nucleotides outside the gene matches: 5. CDR1 and CDR2 (germline): SGDLS, YYNGEE. With regard to this clone: Its cognate antigen is unknown.

Profiled with immunoSEQ multiplex PCR; TCRdb holds only in-frame clones, not every one. Among approximately 1.5 million clones listed, approximately 98.5% were seen once. The chain has TRBV9 and TRBJ2-1, with 9 bases that match TRBD1. Sequenced: naive CD4+ T cells sorted from blood. Indicated subset: CD45RA+ positively selected. The TCR comes from a man aged 25 to 40 in good health. CDR3 loop: CASSPRDRVYNEQFF. The CDR3, as DNA: TGTGCCAGCAGCCCCCGGGACAGGGTCTACAATGAGCAGTTCTTC.